Below are 13 T cell receptor beta chains sequenced from a single sample in a study of Graves' ophthalmopathy and Graves' hyperthyroidism. Amplifying from RNA transcripts, the study obtained TCR beta CDR3 regions. HTBI-primed first-round RT-PCR preceded second-round multiplex PCR. TCRdb used MiXCR to reprocess the multiplex PCR reads, holding one entry per CDR3 protein. The sample yields 660,000 or so distinct CDR3 sequences, roughly 39% seen once. Sequencing was done on a sample of peripheral blood. The receptors were sampled from an adult man with Graves' ophthalmopathy.

This clonotype came up many times. The rearrangement links TRBV7-6 to TRBJ1-1; 7 positions agree with TRBD1. The V gene's germline CDR1 is SGHVS and CDR2 FNYEAQ. J gave up 10 bases and V 4 bases, and 6 bases lay outside the gene matches. CDR3 length equals 12 residues. DNA for the CDR3: TGTGCCAGCAGCTCACACAGGGGCACAGCTTTCTTT. Translated, it gives CASSSHRGTAFF.

This clonotype was observed at least ten times. The chain has TRBV5-1 and TRBJ2-7; D is unresolved. CDR3 size: 11 residues. V was trimmed by 5 bases and J by 5 bases, leaving 8 bases between them. In germline, CDR1 is SGHRS, CDR2 YFSETQ. CDR3 sequence reads: CASRTSHEQYF. DNA for the CDR3: TGCGCCAGCAGAACGTCCCACGAGCAGTACTTC.

V is TRBV2 and J is TRBJ2-5; 8 bases line up with TRBD2. Germline CDR1 SNHLY, CDR2 FYNNEI. The CDR3 spans 15 residues. The J segment lost 9 bases and the V segment lost 3 bases, leaving 12 bases of the junction unmatched. Here the CDR3 reads CASSERGDGVRAQYF. CDR3 DNA: TGTGCCAGCAGTGAGCGGGGGGACGGCGTAAGGGCCCAGTACTTC.

This clonotype was detected many times. The chain carries TRBV29-1 and TRBJ1-2; D ambiguous. V shed 1 base and J shed 1 base, with 7 bases lying between them. Germline V gives CDR1 SQVTM, CDR2 ANQGSEA. The CDR3 has 13 residues. The CDR3 nucleotides are TGCAGCGTTGAAGCCAGAATTAACTATGGCTACACCTTC. Residues: CSVEARINYGYTF.

This sequence joins TRBV7-9 and TRBJ2-5; tentative D call: TRBD2 (5 bases). Germline V gives CDR1 SEHNR, CDR2 FQNEAQ (reference sequence). With 1 base removed from V and 5 bases from J, the gap between germline ends came to 11 bases. The CDR3 sequence is 14 residues long. This CDR3 reads CASSLVGWRETQYF. CDR3 bases: TGTGCCAGCAGCTTAGTGGGGTGGAGGGAGACCCAGTACTTC.

Concerning this clonotype: The conserved final phenylalanine or tryptophan is absent from the CDR3, which likely points to a read error. The DNA is left out, because the CDR3 cannot be placed on it with certainty; the CDR3 is given as TCRdb lists it. The rearrangement joins TRBV29-1 to TRBJ2-6. The CDR3 has 8 residues if both end residues are counted. The germline CDR1 and CDR2 sequences are SQVTM and ANQGSEA. The chain's CDR3 is CSVEAVTS.

This clonotype was recorded many times. The chain joins TRBV27 to TRBJ2-6, with D hard to call. V shed 5 bases and J shed 4 bases, with 12 bases lying between them. The CDR3 sequence is 15 residues long. Germline lookup yields CDR1 MNHEY and CDR2 SMNVEV (reference sequence). CDR3 sequence: CASSIGLGGANVLTF. CDR3 in DNA: TGTGCCAGCAGTATCGGGCTCGGAGGGGCCAACGTCCTGACTTTC.

Points on this clonotype: Lacking the conserved final phenylalanine or tryptophan, this CDR3 likely reflects a read error. This chain uses TRBV12-3 or TRBV12-4 with TRBJ2-7; weak D call: TRBD1 (6 bases). This CDR3 region has 13 residues. Trimming took 7 bases from V and 6 from J, leaving 16 bases between them. For the CDR3, the DNA is TGTGCCAGCAAACAGGGCGCGAACGGCGAGCAGTACTGC. Protein: CASKQGANGEQYC.

This clonotype has just a few counts. The chain has TRBV30 and TRBJ2-5; no clear D. The CDR3 is 15 amino acids. Trimming removed 3 bases from V and 5 bases from J, with 19 bases in between. Germline lookup yields CDR1 GTSNPN and CDR2 SVGIG (reference sequence). The CDR3 nucleotides read TGTGCCTGGAGCCCTTTCTCCCACGGTGCGGAGACCCAGTACTTC. This gives the protein CAWSPFSHGAETQYF.

This clonotype came up a few times. The chain couples TRBV2 to TRBJ2-5; perhaps TRBD2 as D (7 bases). Trimming left V 6 bases short and J 2 bases short, with 16 bases between. This CDR3 comprises 15 residues. CDR1 and CDR2 from the germline V gene are SNHLY and FYNNEI. The CDR3: CASSRRGAWQETQYF. Here the CDR3 DNA reads TGTGCCAGCAGCCGCCGGGGGGCTTGGCAAGAGACCCAGTACTTC. Based on the CDR3 plus reference TRBV2 and TRBJ2-5, the full variable domain is EPEVTQTPSHQVTQMGQEVILRCVPISNHLYFYWYRQILGQKVEFLVSFYNNEISEKSEIFDDQFSVERPDGSNFTLKIRSTKLEDSAMYFCASSRRGAWQETQYFGPGTRLLVL.

This clonotype has a count of ten or more. The rearrangement joins TRBV5-1 to TRBJ1-6; 10 bases line up with TRBD1. Germline lookup yields CDR1 SGHRS and CDR2 YFSETQ. The CDR3 loop spans 17 amino acids. V lost 1 base to trimming and J lost 4 bases; unmatched junction nucleotides: 5. DNA for the CDR3: TGCGCCAGCAGCTTGTTCGGGACAGGGGAATATAATTCACCCCTCCACTTT. Protein sequence: CASSLFGTGEYNSPLHF.

The CDR3 region has the DNA TGTGCCAGCAGCCTCGGACAGGGGCGCCCCAATCAGCCCCAGCATTTT. Amino acids: CASSLGQGRPNQPQHF. The V and J genes are TRBV9 and TRBJ1-5; TRBD1 matches at 9 bases. CDR1 is SGDLS and CDR2 is YYNGEE in the germline V gene. This CDR3 has 16 amino acids. J was trimmed by 3 bases and V by 4 bases; bases with no gene match: 8.

This clonotype has just a few counts. The CDR3 carries no conserved terminal phenylalanine or tryptophan, so it likely arises from a read error. CDR3 amino acids: CASTPIASYNSPLHL. CDR3 in DNA: TGTGCCAGCACTCCGATAGCCTCCTATAATTCACCCCTCCACCTT. The gene calls are TRBV12-3 or TRBV12-4 and TRBJ1-6, with unresolved D. The CDR3 loop spans 15 amino acids. The V gene lost 7 bases and the J gene lost 0 bases, with 10 bases spanning the gap.